This paragraph covers one T cell receptor (beta chain) sequence. Its antigen is unidentified. This entry is derived from a study of T-cell reconstitution after alpha-beta-depleted transplantation in children. Notes on the study in general: Expanded graft clones numbering several hundred reportedly gave rise to alpha-beta T cells about two months after transplant. Several patients had high TCRbeta diversity at day 60; it came from surviving recipient T cells and thymic progenitors. Diversity and T-cell counts at one year after transplant derived mostly from new T cells.

The V and J ends lost 3 bases and 6 bases respectively, with 17 bases between them. The CDR3 covers 15 residues. Germline V gene lookup returns CDR1 MNHEY and CDR2 SMNVEV (reference sequence). As it was prepared, the TCRbeta library received unique molecular identifiers. TCRdb re-called the PCR reads through MiXCR, storing one row per CDR3 protein. The profile shows more than 500,000 distinct CDR3 sequences, approximately 10% of them singletons. Sequences were derived from PBMCs, mostly from graft donor cells, sampled 180 days after TCRalphabeta/CD19-depleted stem cell transplant. The chain employs TRBV27 and TRBJ1-2; weak D call: TRBD1 (5 bases). The receptor's source is a female patient under 10 years old who had a stem cell transplant for aplastic anemia, so the T cells may come from the graft donor. The CDR3 bases are TGTGCCAGCAGTTTCCTAGACAGACCAGAGGATGGCTACACCTTC. Amino acid sequence: CASSFLDRPEDGYTF.